This T cell receptor beta chain appears in the sequencing data of a study of T cell responses to AZD1222 COVID-19 vaccine. The V gene's germline CDR1 is LNHNV and CDR2 YYDKDF (reference sequence). Trimming removed 6 bases from V and 0 bases from J; junction bases left unmatched: 7. The length of the CDR3 is 18 residues. Sequencing was performed with immunoSEQ multiplex PCR; in TCRdb, only in-frame clones are kept and a portion is missing. The sample has roughly 120,000 clones; about nine tenths are singletons. The rearrangement joins TRBV15 to TRBJ2-4; TRBD2 matches 14 bases. Sample: peripheral blood, taken 28 days after the second AZD1222 dose. The clonotype originates from an adult who received the AZD1222 COVID-19 vaccine. The CDR3 is CATRGTSGGHLAKNIQYF. The CDR3 DNA reads TGTGCCACCAGGGGGACTAGCGGGGGCCACCTAGCCAAAAACATTCAGTACTTC.